This TCR beta chain was sequenced in a study of regulatory T cells in long-lasting Graves disease. Study background: Antithyroid drug intake by newly diagnosed Graves' patients had lasted under 3 months. General observations from the study: Patients with persistent disease showed a bias toward TRBV28, TRBJ1-2 and TRBJ2-5.

Germline V gene lookup returns CDR1 SEHNR and CDR2 FQNEAQ (reference sequence). V gave up 1 base and J gave up 4 bases; unmatched junction bases: 2. The CDR3 spans 14 residues. This clonotype was picked up a small number of times. The antigen is unknown. Researchers made TCR beta libraries by using iRepertoire HTBI primers and running Arm-PCR on CDR3 regions. One entry per CDR3 protein, called by TCRdb with MiXCR from the multiplex PCR reads. Of a few hundred thousand distinct CDR3 sequences in the sample, 16% were seen once. The sample's time point: newly diagnosed GD, antithyroid drugs for less than 3 months. The authors made the TCR library using RNA they extracted from PBMCs. A roughly 10-milliliter sample of peripheral blood was drawn into EDTA tubes. The same sample was also used in a study of T cells in Graves' hyperthyroidism and ophthalmopathy.

The receptor's source is a man aged 35 to 55 with Graves disease. The chain combines TRBV7-9 with TRBJ1-1, with 8 bases identical to TRBD1. This material consisted of peripheral blood mononuclear cells (PBMCs), taken at new diagnosis, from a patient treated with antithyroid drugs. CDR3 sequence reads: CASSLVDRVTEAFF. CDR3 sequence (DNA): TGTGCCAGCAGCTTAGTGGACAGGGTCACTGAAGCTTTCTTT.